Listed below are T cell receptor beta chains from one sample, sequenced in a study of shared clonotypes between healthy human individuals. Profiled with immunoSEQ multiplex PCR; TCRdb holds only in-frame clones, not every one. The sample lists some 2,500,000 clones; 93% were seen once. Sequenced material: naive CD4+ T cells from PBMCs. The source of these receptors is a man aged 18 to 29 in good health. Some clones in this sample may be carry-over from other donors' samples. Each CDR3 is given with its conserved first and last residue. D genes are given only for firm matches. Rows give clone size only sometimes, using once, few, many, or a class for an expanded clone.

clone_size	v_call	d_call	j_call	cdr3_nt	cdr3_aa
once	TRBV18	.	TRBJ1-2	TGTGCCAGCTCCGGGTGGGATAACTATGGCTACACCTTC	CASSGWDNYGYTF
.	TRBV6-1	.	TRBJ2-5	TGTGCCAGCAGTGAAGCCAGGGGTAGAGGAGAGACCCAGTACTTC	CASSEARGRGETQYF
.	TRBV2	.	TRBJ1-2	TGTGCCAGCAGTTCACAGGGATTTGGCTACACCTTC	CASSSQGFGYTF
once	TRBV5-1	.	TRBJ1-1	TGCGCCAGCAGCTTGGGCCGGGCTGCTGAAGCTTTCTTT	CASSLGRAAEAFF
.	TRBV28	TRBD2	TRBJ2-7	TGTGCCAGCAGCAAAGGACTAGCGGGAGCTGACTACTTC	CASSKGLAGADYF
.	TRBV6-6	.	TRBJ2-2	TGTGCCAGCGGGGTGGGCACCGGGGAGCTGTTTTTT	CASGVGTGELFF
.	TRBV7-9	.	TRBJ2-3	TGTGCCATTCCCACGGCAACAGATACGCAGTATTTT	CAIPTATDTQYF
once	TRBV4-1	.	TRBJ2-5	TGCGCCAGCAGCCAAGTGGGTGGCGGGCTACAAGAGACCCAGTACTTC	CASSQVGGGLQETQYF
.	TRBV27	.	TRBJ2-7	TGTGCCAGCAGTCCACCCCCCCCTAGGGAGCAGTACTTC	CASSPPPPREQYF
few	TRBV28	.	TRBJ1-5	TGTGCCAGCAGTACCGCCAGTCAGCCCCAGCATTTT	CASSTASQPQHF
.	TRBV9	.	TRBJ2-1	TGTGCCAGCAGCGTAGCGGCGGGGCGATTCGATGAGCAGTTCTTC	CASSVAAGRFDEQFF
.	TRBV2	TRBD2	TRBJ2-7	TGTGCCAGCAGGCGTGGGACTAGCGGGAACTACGAGCAGTACTTC	CASRRGTSGNYEQYF
.	TRBV4-2	TRBD1	TRBJ2-3	TGTGCCAGCACCACAAGCCCGGGACAGGGGGTTGCAGATACGCAGTATTTT	CASTTSPGQGVADTQYF
.	TRBV5-1	TRBD2	TRBJ2-2	TGCGCCAGCACCCGAGGGGAGGGCTCCGGGGAGCTGTTTTTT	CASTRGEGSGELFF
.	TRBV19	.	TRBJ2-1	TGTGCCAGTAGCCGGTCCCTCTCCTACAATGAGCAGTTCTTC	CASSRSLSYNEQFF
once	TRBV4-1	.	TRBJ1-1	TGCGCCAGCAGCCAAATAGCAGGGTTTAGTGGTGTTGAAGCTTTCTTT	CASSQIAGFSGVEAFF
.	TRBV5-1	TRBD2	TRBJ2-3	TGCGCCAGCAGCTTGGGACTAGCGGGAGTTGCAGATACGCAGTATTTT	CASSLGLAGVADTQYF
.	TRBV28	.	TRBJ2-4	TGTGCCAGCAGTATAACGGGGGATCGCGCCAAAAACATTCAGTACTTC	CASSITGDRAKNIQYF
.	TRBV2	TRBD1	TRBJ2-6	TGTGCCAGCAGGGACAGGTCTGGGGCCAACGTCCTGACTTTC	CASRDRSGANVLTF
.	TRBV5-1	.	TRBJ1-3	TGCGCCAGCAGGGAGTTGGGATCTGGAAACACCATATATTTT	CASRELGSGNTIYF
once	TRBV28	.	TRBJ1-1	TGTGCCAGCAGTTTATCGCCGGGGGCGGGGGTCACTGAAGCTTTCTTT	CASSLSPGAGVTEAFF
.	TRBV18	.	TRBJ1-1	TGTGCCAGCTCACCACCAGGGTGGGGCACTGAAGCTTTCTTT	CASSPPGWGTEAFF
.	TRBV6-4	.	TRBJ1-2	TGTGCCAGCAGAAAGGGATTGAACTATGGCTACACCTTC	CASRKGLNYGYTF
.	TRBV7-2	TRBD1	TRBJ2-1	TGTGCCAGCAGTCCCCGGGACAGACTCCCTCCTTACAATGAGCAGTTCTTC	CASSPRDRLPPYNEQFF
.	TRBV19	TRBD2	TRBJ2-3	TGTGCCAGTAGTATTCAGGCTAGCGGGACTAGCACAGATACGCAGTATTTT	CASSIQASGTSTDTQYF
.	TRBV27	.	TRBJ2-7	TGTGCCAGCATATACTCCGAGGGCCACGAGCAGTACTTC	CASIYSEGHEQYF
.	TRBV30	.	TRBJ2-2	TGTGCCTGGAGTTTTTGGGGGGAGCTGTTTTTT	CAWSFWGELFF
.	TRBV27	TRBD1	TRBJ1-5	TGTGCCAGCAGCCTACAGGGGAGCCAGCCCCAGCATTTT	CASSLQGSQPQHF
once	TRBV5-1	TRBD2	TRBJ2-7	TGCGCCAGCAGCCGCGGGACTAGCCCCTCCGAGCAGTACTTC	CASSRGTSPSEQYF
.	TRBV28	TRBD1	TRBJ2-7	TGTGCCAGCAGCCAACCCGGACAGGGGACCTACGAGCAGTACTTC	CASSQPGQGTYEQYF
.	TRBV19	.	TRBJ1-5	TGTGCCAGTATCCCGGGAAGCCCTCGAGGCCAGCCCCAGCATTTT	CASIPGSPRGQPQHF
.	TRBV19	.	TRBJ2-1	TGTGCCAGTAGTATCGGAGGGGGCGTAGATGAGCAGTTCTTC	CASSIGGGVDEQFF
.	TRBV2	.	TRBJ2-3	TGTGCCAGCAGTGTCGACCGTGGAGCCACAGATACGCAGTATTTT	CASSVDRGATDTQYF
once	TRBV9	.	TRBJ1-2	TGTGCCAGCAGCATCCGGGACAATCACTTCTATGGCTACACCTTC	CASSIRDNHFYGYTF
.	TRBV28	.	TRBJ2-2	TGTGCCAGCAGTACCACAAGACTCACCGGGGAGCTGTTTTTT	CASSTTRLTGELFF
.	TRBV5-4	.	TRBJ1-1	TGTGCCAGCAGCTTGATAGGGTCTGAAGCTTTCTTT	CASSLIGSEAFF
.	TRBV7-9	TRBD2	TRBJ2-7	TGTGCCAGCGCTGGCGGGAGAGGTAACCACGAGCAGTACTTC	CASAGGRGNHEQYF
.	TRBV28	TRBD1	TRBJ2-3	TGTGCCAGTTGGGACAGCCCCACAGATACGCAGTATTTT	CASWDSPTDTQYF
.	TRBV5-6	.	TRBJ1-3	TGTGCCAGCAGCTTTCTGAGTTCAGGGGTTATCTCTGGAAACACCATATATTTT	CASSFLSSGVISGNTIYF
few	TRBV5-1	.	TRBJ2-7	TGCGCCAGCAGCCCAGGGGGAGCGGGAGCCATTTACGAGCAGTACTTC	CASSPGGAGAIYEQYF
.	TRBV18	TRBD2	TRBJ2-7	TGTGCCAGCTCACCAACCGGGCTAGCGGGAGCAAGGGAGCAGTACTTC	CASSPTGLAGAREQYF
.	TRBV27	.	TRBJ2-5	TGTGCCAGCAGTAGACAGACAGAACAAGAGACCCAGTACTTC	CASSRQTEQETQYF
.	TRBV5-1	.	TRBJ2-7	TGCGCCAGCAGCTTGGGGACTGTCTCCTACGAGCAGTACTTC	CASSLGTVSYEQYF
.	TRBV6-1	.	TRBJ1-1	TGTGCCAGCAGTGTCTCTAAGGCTTTCTTT	CASSVSKAFF
.	TRBV5-6	.	TRBJ1-2	TGTGCCAGCAGTCAGGTTAACTATGGCTACACCTTC	CASSQVNYGYTF
.	TRBV15	.	TRBJ1-1	TGTGCCACCAGCAGCTATGGTCAGGCCATGAACACTGAAGCTTTCTTT	CATSSYGQAMNTEAFF